Below, one TCR beta chain is given with its context. What it binds is not known. Profiled with immunoSEQ multiplex PCR; TCRdb holds only in-frame clones, not every one. The sample has about 150,000 clones, roughly 90% seen once; the top ten hold around 18%. The CDR3 is 16 amino acids. V lost 0 bases, J lost 1 base, and 12 bases lay in between. Germline loops: CDR1 LNHNV, CDR2 YYDKDF (reference sequence). The sample originates from a study of T cell responses to AZD1222 COVID-19 vaccine. Whole-study findings and limits: Repertoire samples came only from after the peak T cell response. Donor demographics were predominantly white British with a female majority; clonal diversity may be underestimated.

The V call is TRBV15, the J call TRBJ1-2; D possibly corresponds to TRBD1 (6 bases). This specimen was peripheral blood, taken on day 0 of AZD1222 vaccination. The source of this sequence is an adult in good health. As DNA, the CDR3 is TGTGCCACCAGCAGAGATCAGGGGACGGTTAACTATGGCTACACCTTC. The encoded protein is CATSRDQGTVNYGYTF. The full variable domain, rest sourced from reference TRBV15 and TRBJ1-2, is DAMVIQNPRYQVTQFGKPVTLSCSQTLNHNVMYWYQQKSSQAPKLLFHYYDKDFNNEADTPDNFQSRRPNTSFCFLDIRSPGLGDTAMYLCATSRDQGTVNYGYTFGSGTRLTVV.